This is a list of T cell receptor beta chains from one sample in a study of blood T cells in healthy people across ages. TCRdb called the 5' RACE reads again in MiXCR, with one record for every CDR3 protein. The sample contains 750,000 to 1,000,000 distinct CDR3 sequences, almost 30% of which appear only once. This sample also belongs to another study, concerning T cells of mothers and their children.

Material for sequencing was blood. These TCRs come from a woman between 40 and 55 years old in good health. Both conserved end residues are part of each CDR3. D genes are given only for firm matches. Size values are once, few and many counts, or a class for expanded clones, and some rows have none.

CDR3 protein: CASRATRTGAETQYF; CDR3 DNA: TGTGCCAGCAGGGCTACCAGGACTGGCGCAGAGACCCAGTACTTC; V gene: TRBV2; J gene: TRBJ2-5; D gene: .; clone size: few
CDR3 protein: CASSQDTGSSYTF; CDR3 DNA: TGTGCCAGCAGCCAAGATACGGGTTCGAGTTACACCTTC; V gene: TRBV4-2; J gene: TRBJ1-2; D gene: .; clone size: .
CDR3 protein: CSAGAGATNYGYTF; CDR3 DNA: TGCAGTGCAGGGGCGGGGGCGACTAACTATGGCTACACCTTC; V gene: TRBV20-1; J gene: TRBJ1-2; D gene: .; clone size: .
CDR3 protein: CASRPTGGRSGELFF; CDR3 DNA: TGTGCCAGCAGGCCTACAGGGGGCAGGTCCGGGGAGCTGTTTTTT; V gene: TRBV28; J gene: TRBJ2-2; D gene: TRBD1; clone size: few
CDR3 protein: CTSSPARGSPLHF; CDR3 DNA: TGTACCAGCTCACCGGCGCGAGGATCACCCCTCCACTTT; V gene: TRBV18; J gene: TRBJ1-6; D gene: .; clone size: once
CDR3 protein: CASSQQPGTYNEQFF; CDR3 DNA: TGTGCCAGCAGCCAACAGCCGGGCACCTACAATGAGCAGTTCTTC; V gene: TRBV3-1; J gene: TRBJ2-1; D gene: .; clone size: few
CDR3 protein: CASSGYLAGAYNEQFF; CDR3 DNA: TGTGCCAGCAGTGGGTACTTAGCGGGGGCTTACAATGAGCAGTTCTTC; V gene: TRBV28; J gene: TRBJ2-1; D gene: TRBD2; clone size: many
CDR3 protein: CSASSIMGAYYEQYF; CDR3 DNA: TGCAGTGCTAGTTCCATTATGGGGGCCTACTACGAGCAGTACTTC; V gene: TRBV20-1; J gene: TRBJ2-7; D gene: .; clone size: few
CDR3 protein: CASSQQGAVTNEQFF; CDR3 DNA: TGCGCCAGCAGCCAACAGGGGGCAGTTACCAATGAGCAGTTCTTC; V gene: TRBV4-3; J gene: TRBJ2-1; D gene: TRBD1; clone size: many
CDR3 protein: CSVEDRGSGPNYGYTF; CDR3 DNA: TGCAGCGTTGAAGATCGAGGGTCAGGGCCTAACTATGGCTACACCTTC; V gene: TRBV29-1; J gene: TRBJ1-2; D gene: .; clone size: many
CDR3 protein: CASSYIGSEQYF; CDR3 DNA: TGTGCCAGCAGTTACATTGGTTCCGAGCAGTACTTC; V gene: TRBV6-2/TRBV6-3; J gene: TRBJ2-7; D gene: .; clone size: .
CDR3 protein: CASSFSLLANYGYTF; CDR3 DNA: TGTGCCAGCAGTTTTTCACTGCTAGCTAACTATGGCTACACCTTC; V gene: TRBV27; J gene: TRBJ1-2; D gene: .; clone size: few
CDR3 protein: CASILRFRDTDTQYF; CDR3 DNA: TGTGCCAGCATCTTACGGTTCAGGGACACAGATACGCAGTATTTT; V gene: TRBV7-8; J gene: TRBJ2-3; D gene: .; clone size: few
CDR3 protein: CASSQDALREGGNQPQHF; CDR3 DNA: TGCGCCAGCAGCCAAGATGCCTTACGAGAGGGCGGAAATCAGCCCCAGCATTTT; V gene: TRBV4-1; J gene: TRBJ1-5; D gene: .; clone size: few
CDR3 protein: CASSLSSEGNHEQYF; CDR3 DNA: TGTGCCAGCAGTTTAAGTAGTGAAGGGAACCACGAGCAGTACTTC; V gene: TRBV28; J gene: TRBJ2-7; D gene: .; clone size: few
CDR3 protein: CASSEGPGLAEAFF; CDR3 DNA: TGCGCCAGCAGCGAAGGCCCTGGTCTGGCTGAAGCTTTCTTT; V gene: TRBV5-1; J gene: TRBJ1-1; D gene: .; clone size: few
CDR3 protein: CASSDTTGRTSTDTQYF; CDR3 DNA: TGCGCCAGCAGCGATACGACAGGGCGAACAAGCACAGATACGCAGTATTTT; V gene: TRBV5-1; J gene: TRBJ2-3; D gene: TRBD1; clone size: .
CDR3 protein: CASSLEQGKGYNEQFF; CDR3 DNA: TGTGCCAGCAGCTTAGAACAGGGGAAAGGTTACAATGAGCAGTTCTTC; V gene: TRBV11-2; J gene: TRBJ2-1; D gene: TRBD1; clone size: .
CDR3 protein: CASSFPGTYAQYF; CDR3 DNA: TGTGCCAGCAGTTTTCCAGGGACCTACGCGCAGTACTTC; V gene: TRBV12-3/TRBV12-4; J gene: TRBJ2-7; D gene: .; clone size: many
CDR3 protein: CASSDAMNTEAFF; CDR3 DNA: TGCGCCAGCAGCGACGCGATGAACACTGAAGCTTTCTTT; V gene: TRBV4-3; J gene: TRBJ1-1; D gene: .; clone size: .
CDR3 protein: CASSLPDESTEAFF; CDR3 DNA: TGCGCCAGCAGCTTACCGGACGAGAGCACTGAAGCTTTCTTT; V gene: TRBV5-1; J gene: TRBJ1-1; D gene: .; clone size: many
CDR3 protein: CSARGGSQNSPLHF; CDR3 DNA: TGCAGTGCTAGAGGTGGCAGTCAGAATTCACCCCTCCACTTT; V gene: TRBV20-1; J gene: TRBJ1-6; D gene: .; clone size: few
CDR3 protein: CSVDGGAYNEQFF; CDR3 DNA: TGCAGCGTTGATGGAGGGGCCTACAATGAGCAGTTCTTC; V gene: TRBV29-1; J gene: TRBJ2-1; D gene: .; clone size: many
CDR3 protein: CASSLGQGEHEQYF; CDR3 DNA: TGTGCCAGCAGCTTAGGACAGGGGGAACACGAGCAGTACTTC; V gene: TRBV5-1; J gene: TRBJ2-7; D gene: TRBD1; clone size: many
CDR3 protein: CASSPGTGEAYEQYF; CDR3 DNA: TGTGCCAGCAGTCCAGGGACAGGGGAAGCCTACGAGCAGTACTTC; V gene: TRBV28; J gene: TRBJ2-7; D gene: TRBD1; clone size: few
CDR3 protein: CATSDSGSSETQYF; CDR3 DNA: TGTGCCACCAGTGATTCCGGCTCTTCAGAGACCCAGTACTTC; V gene: TRBV24-1; J gene: TRBJ2-5; D gene: .; clone size: .
CDR3 protein: CASLGGPNYGYTF; CDR3 DNA: TGTGCCAGCTTGGGGGGGCCTAACTATGGCTACACCTTC; V gene: TRBV3-1; J gene: TRBJ1-2; D gene: .; clone size: few
CDR3 protein: CASSDWGALNTEAFF; CDR3 DNA: TGTGCCAGCAGTGATTGGGGGGCCTTGAACACTGAAGCTTTCTTT; V gene: TRBV6-1; J gene: TRBJ1-1; D gene: .; clone size: few
CDR3 protein: CASSLFSGGTDTQYF; CDR3 DNA: TGTGCCAGCAGTTTATTTAGCGGAGGGACAGATACGCAGTATTTT; V gene: TRBV12-3/TRBV12-4; J gene: TRBJ2-3; D gene: .; clone size: .
CDR3 protein: CASRSSGGVGSYNEQFF; CDR3 DNA: TGTGCCAGCCGTTCTAGCGGGGGGGTGGGGTCCTACAATGAGCAGTTCTTC; V gene: TRBV28; J gene: TRBJ2-1; D gene: TRBD2; clone size: few
CDR3 protein: CASSWDISYEQYF; CDR3 DNA: TGTGCCAGCAGTTGGGACATCTCCTACGAGCAGTACTTC; V gene: TRBV27; J gene: TRBJ2-7; D gene: .; clone size: many
CDR3 protein: CTSSPDGNSNQPQHF; CDR3 DNA: TGTACCAGCAGCCCGGACGGGAATAGCAATCAGCCCCAGCATTTT; V gene: TRBV9; J gene: TRBJ1-5; D gene: .; clone size: .
CDR3 protein: CASSLALGPSVVYEQYF; CDR3 DNA: TGTGCCAGCAGCTTAGCGCTCGGACCGAGTGTGGTCTACGAGCAGTACTTC; V gene: TRBV7-9; J gene: TRBJ2-7; D gene: .; clone size: few
CDR3 protein: CASSSVDRGETQYF; CDR3 DNA: TGTGCTAGCAGCTCAGTGGACAGGGGCGAGACCCAGTACTTC; V gene: TRBV7-7; J gene: TRBJ2-5; D gene: TRBD1; clone size: many
CDR3 protein: CASSLGAGVTGANVLTF; CDR3 DNA: TGTGCCAGCAGCTTAGGGGCAGGGGTAACTGGGGCCAACGTCCTGACTTTC; V gene: TRBV7-2; J gene: TRBJ2-6; D gene: .; clone size: .
CDR3 protein: CASSLASTGWGRRTGANEQFF; CDR3 DNA: TGCGCCAGCAGCTTGGCCTCGACAGGGTGGGGCAGGAGGACGGGGGCCAATGAGCAGTTCTTC; V gene: TRBV5-1; J gene: TRBJ2-1; D gene: .; clone size: few
CDR3 protein: CASSLEGTARGTEAFF; CDR3 DNA: TGCGCCAGCAGCTTGGAGGGCACCGCCCGGGGCACTGAAGCTTTCTTT; V gene: TRBV5-1; J gene: TRBJ1-1; D gene: .; clone size: few
CDR3 protein: CASSLRTGGGRYNEQFF; CDR3 DNA: TGTGCCAGCAGCCTCCGGACAGGTGGGGGGAGGTACAATGAGCAGTTCTTC; V gene: TRBV7-3; J gene: TRBJ2-1; D gene: .; clone size: .
CDR3 protein: CASSLNPVRGSGGRTDTQYF; CDR3 DNA: TGCGCCAGCAGCTTGAACCCCGTCAGGGGCAGCGGGGGTCGCACAGATACGCAGTATTTT; V gene: TRBV5-1; J gene: TRBJ2-3; D gene: TRBD2; clone size: .
CDR3 protein: CASSQILAGGPGNEQFF; CDR3 DNA: TGTGCCAGCAGCCAGATACTAGCGGGGGGTCCGGGCAATGAGCAGTTCTTC; V gene: TRBV4-2; J gene: TRBJ2-1; D gene: TRBD2; clone size: few
CDR3 protein: CASSFKGGQSDTQYF; CDR3 DNA: TGTGCCAGCAGTTTTAAGGGGGGCCAGTCAGATACGCAGTATTTT; V gene: TRBV12-3/TRBV12-4; J gene: TRBJ2-3; D gene: .; clone size: .
CDR3 protein: CSGRTGENEETQYF; CDR3 DNA: TGCAGCGGGCGGACAGGGGAAAATGAGGAGACCCAGTACTTC; V gene: TRBV29-1; J gene: TRBJ2-5; D gene: TRBD1; clone size: many
CDR3 protein: CASSPIIGAYGYTF; CDR3 DNA: TGTGCCAGCTCACCTATTATCGGGGCCTATGGCTACACCTTC; V gene: TRBV18; J gene: TRBJ1-2; D gene: .; clone size: .
CDR3 protein: CASSTWTGTSTDTQYF; CDR3 DNA: TGTGCCAGCAGCACGTGGACAGGAACTAGCACAGATACGCAGTATTTT; V gene: TRBV7-2; J gene: TRBJ2-3; D gene: TRBD1; clone size: .
CDR3 protein: CASRRQARGYQPQHF; CDR3 DNA: TGTGCCAGCAGACGACAGGCCCGGGGGTATCAGCCCCAGCATTTT; V gene: TRBV12-3/TRBV12-4; J gene: TRBJ1-5; D gene: .; clone size: .
CDR3 protein: CASSRYRSDSLEAFF; CDR3 DNA: TGTGCCAGCTCCCGATATAGATCGGACAGTCTTGAAGCTTTCTTT; V gene: TRBV18; J gene: TRBJ1-1; D gene: .; clone size: few
CDR3 protein: CSVRQGAYGYTF; CDR3 DNA: TGCAGCGTTCGGCAGGGGGCCTATGGCTACACCTTC; V gene: TRBV29-1; J gene: TRBJ1-2; D gene: TRBD1; clone size: .
CDR3 protein: CASGTGGIGQFF; CDR3 DNA: TGTGCCAGCGGGACAGGGGGAATTGGGCAGTTCTTC; V gene: TRBV6-1; J gene: TRBJ2-1; D gene: TRBD1; clone size: few
CDR3 protein: CASSYSFGTAYNEQFF; CDR3 DNA: TGTGCCAGCAGCTATAGTTTTGGGACCGCCTACAATGAGCAGTTCTTC; V gene: TRBV11-1; J gene: TRBJ2-1; D gene: .; clone size: .
CDR3 protein: CASSGAGVMWETQFF; CDR3 DNA: TGTGCCAGCAGTGGGGCAGGGGTCATGTGGGAGACCCAGTTCTTC; V gene: TRBV28; J gene: TRBJ2-1; D gene: .; clone size: .
CDR3 protein: CASSLGIDRDETQYF; CDR3 DNA: TGCGCCAGCAGCTTAGGAATAGACAGGGACGAGACCCAGTACTTC; V gene: TRBV5-1; J gene: TRBJ2-5; D gene: TRBD1; clone size: many